The 21 T cell receptor beta chains below come from one sample, sequenced in a study of neurological immune-mediated disorders. MiXCR was run by TCRdb on the 5' RACE reads, yielding one entry per CDR3 protein. Among approximately 89,000 distinct CDR3 sequences listed, under 15% were seen once. The time point is: longitudinal time-point 2. The sample consisted of PBMCs. These receptors were taken from a female donor with HTLV-1-associated myelopathy (HAM/TSP).

In its sample, this clonotype was seen many times. This chain links TRBV27 with TRBJ2-3; the D gene could be TRBD1 or TRBD2 (5 bases each). This CDR3 is built from 12 residues. Trimming pared 2 bases from V and 8 bases from J, leaving 8 bases between. Per the germline V gene, CDR1 is MNHEY and CDR2 is SMNVEV (reference sequence). CDR3: CASSLEGSTQYF. The CDR3 nucleotides are TGTGCCAGCAGTTTAGAGGGGTCTACGCAGTATTTT.

This clonotype was found many times. This chain uses TRBV9 with TRBJ2-3; TRBD1 matches 7 bases. Germline V gene lookup returns CDR1 SGDLS and CDR2 YYNGEE. The length of the CDR3 is 15 residues. The V and J ends lost 0 bases and 3 bases, in that order; junction bases with no gene match: 4. The CDR3 nucleotides are TGTGCCAGCAGCGTAGGAGACAGGGTGACAGATACGCAGTATTTT. Its translation is CASSVGDRVTDTQYF.

This clonotype has ten or more counts. The chain couples TRBV12-3 or TRBV12-4 to TRBJ2-7; no definite D call. V lost 4 bases and J lost 2, with 24 bases in between. This CDR3 spans 18 amino acids. For the CDR3, the DNA is TGTGCCAGCAGTTCTCCATACAACTCAAAGACCGACCCCTACGAGCAGTACTTC. Protein product: CASSSPYNSKTDPYEQYF.

This clonotype was found many times. The genes are TRBV14 and TRBJ2-3; 10 bases agree with TRBD2. Germline V gene lookup returns CDR1 SGHDN and CDR2 FVKESK. This CDR3 is built from 17 residues. J gave up 3 bases and V 3 bases, and 9 bases lay outside the gene matches. CDR3 nucleotide sequence: TGTGCCAGCAGCCACCTTCAAGGACTAGCGGTTACAGATACGCAGTATTTT. Encoded protein: CASSHLQGLAVTDTQYF.

This clonotype was recorded at least ten times. V is TRBV20-1 and J is TRBJ1-1, with 8 bases matching TRBD1. Per the germline V gene, CDR1 is DFQATT and CDR2 is SNEGSKA (reference sequence). The CDR3 runs 14 residues. J gave up 5 bases and V 2 bases, and 7 bases lay outside the gene matches. CDR3 amino acids: CSARNQGARTEAFF. Written as DNA, the CDR3 is TGCAGTGCTAGAAATCAGGGGGCGCGAACTGAAGCTTTCTTT.

This clonotype was observed at least ten times. The V and J genes are TRBV7-2 and TRBJ2-7; TRBD2 matches at 12 bases. Trimming took 4 bases from V and 2 from J; bases not matched to a gene: 9. Per germline, CDR1 SGHTA and CDR2 FQGNSA. This CDR3 is 17 amino acids long. CDR3 in amino acids: CASSSRGLAGPPYEQYF. The DNA of the CDR3 is TGTGCCAGCAGCTCCCGAGGACTAGCGGGGCCTCCCTACGAGCAGTACTTC.

This clonotype was counted at least ten times. Here the CDR3 reads CASSSFSSGANVLTF. The DNA of the CDR3 is TGCGCCAGCAGCTCATTCAGCTCTGGGGCCAACGTCCTGACTTTC. The rearrangement joins TRBV5-1 to TRBJ2-6; no clear D. The length of the CDR3 is 15 residues. CDR1 is SGHRS and CDR2 is YFSETQ in the germline V gene. V was shortened by 3 bases and J by 0 bases, with 7 bases between the two germline ends.

Only a few counts were recorded for this clonotype. The chain recombines TRBV29-1 with TRBJ2-3; D may match TRBD1 or TRBD2 (5 bases each). From germline, CDR1 is SQVTM and CDR2 ANQGSEA. The CDR3 is 13 residues long. V dropped 7 bases and J dropped 1 base, with 12 bases sitting between them. The CDR3 sequence: CSGSGTGTDTQYF. The CDR3 nucleotides are TGCAGCGGTTCCGGGACGGGCACAGATACGCAGTATTTT.

This clonotype was seen repeatedly, ten times or more. The chain has TRBV2 and TRBJ1-2, with 7 bases fitting TRBD1. The CDR3 has 14 residues. Losses at the gene ends were 2 bases for V and 4 bases for J; bases not matched to a gene: 4. In germline, CDR1 is SNHLY, CDR2 FYNNEI. CDR3 sequence reads: CASSELQGTYGYTF. The CDR3 DNA follows: TGTGCCAGCAGTGAACTACAGGGGACCTATGGCTACACCTTC.

In its sample, this clonotype was seen many times. J is TRBJ2-3 and V is TRBV5-1; tentatively, D is TRBD1 (6 bases). The CDR3 consists of 15 residues. From germline, CDR1 is SGHRS and CDR2 YFSETQ. Trimming removed 4 bases at V and 0 bases at J, with 12 bases between. The CDR3 nucleotides are TGCGCCAGCAGCGAAGGGACAAGTAGCACAGATACGCAGTATTTT. Protein: CASSEGTSSTDTQYF.

This clonotype was seen at least ten times. DNA of the CDR3: TGTGCCAGCAGTTACTCCCCGGGACTAGCGGCTTACAATGAGCAGTTCTTC. Amino acid sequence: CASSYSPGLAAYNEQFF. This chain uses TRBV6-5 with TRBJ2-1, with TRBD2 identical over 11 bases. CDR3 length: 17 amino acids. V lost 0 bases, J lost 4 bases, and 5 bases stayed unmatched. Germline CDR1 is MNHEY and CDR2 is SVGAGI.

This clonotype was counted at least ten times. The CDR3 sequence: CASSTGLADFNEQFF. Here the CDR3 DNA reads TGTGCCAGCAGCACGGGACTAGCGGACTTCAATGAGCAGTTCTTC. This chain joins TRBV11-2 and TRBJ2-1; 11 bases fit TRBD2. CDR3 length equals 15 residues. V dropped 5 bases and J dropped 6; count of bases not matched to a gene: 6. CDR1 and CDR2 (germline): SGHAT, FQNNGV.

The sample holds many counts of this clonotype. This sequence joins TRBV5-1 and TRBJ1-4; D is perhaps TRBD1 (5 bases). The CDR3 length is 13 residues. Germline CDR1 is SGHRS and CDR2 is YFSETQ. The ends were cut back, 3 bases at V and 8 bases at J, with 11 bases in the middle. CDR3 in DNA: TGCGCCAGCAGCTCACAGGCTTTCGAAAAACTGTTTTTT. This translates into CASSSQAFEKLFF.

Ten or more counts support this clonotype. The chain links TRBV7-9 to TRBJ2-2; weak D call: TRBD1 (6 bases). Trimming took off 11 bases at V and 1 base at J, with 17 bases between the two ends. Germline CDR1 reads SEHNR; CDR2 reads FQNEAQ (reference sequence). CDR3 length equals 15 residues. CDR3 protein: CAGVLDRKNTGELFF. The CDR3 nucleotides are TGTGCCGGAGTCCTTGACAGGAAGAACACCGGGGAGCTGTTTTTT.

In DNA form, the CDR3 reads TGCGCCAGCAGCTTGGTAACAGGGGACACTGAAGCTTTCTTT. Translation: CASSLVTGDTEAFF. The J gene is TRBJ1-1, the V gene TRBV5-1; 7 nucleotides align to TRBD1. Germline V lookup: CDR1 SGHRS, CDR2 YFSETQ. CDR3 length equals 14 residues. J was trimmed by 3 bases and V by 0 bases; bases with no gene match: 2.

This clonotype was seen repeatedly, ten times or more. The chain combines TRBV10-3 with TRBJ2-3; the match to TRBD1 covers 11 bases. The V gene's germline CDR1 is ENHRY and CDR2 SYGVKD. With V trimmed by 10 bases and J by 0 bases, 12 bases remained unmatched. This CDR3 has 17 amino acids. Written as DNA, the CDR3 is TGTGCCACCCAGGGACAGGGGGGTTCATTTAGCACAGATACGCAGTATTTT. Residues: CATQGQGGSFSTDTQYF.

This clonotype came up many times. This chain uses TRBV6-6 with TRBJ2-1, with D perhaps TRBD2 (6 bases). The germline gives CDR1 MNHNY, CDR2 SVGAGI (reference sequence). CDR3 length: 15 residues. V dropped 5 bases and J dropped 0 bases, with 11 bases sitting between them. The chain's CDR3 is CASSRLGSSYNEQFF. In nucleotides, the CDR3 is TGTGCCAGCAGTAGACTAGGAAGCTCCTACAATGAGCAGTTCTTC.

In this sample, this clonotype turned up many times. This chain joins TRBV29-1 and TRBJ1-5, with a possible D match to TRBD1 (6 bases). The CDR3 spans 12 residues. CDR1 and CDR2 from the germline V gene are SQVTM and ANQGSEA. The V and J ends lost 5 bases and 3 bases respectively, with 8 bases between them. CDR3 sequence (DNA): TGCAGCGTTAGGGACACCAATCAGCCCCAGCATTTT. Its translation: CSVRDTNQPQHF.

This clonotype came up many times. V gene TRBV20-1 combines with J gene TRBJ2-7, with D possibly being TRBD1 (5 bases). Trimming left V 1 base short and J 9 bases short, with 16 bases between. The CDR3 contains 13 residues. Germline V gene sequence: CDR1 DFQATT, CDR2 SNEGSKA (reference sequence). The CDR3 coding sequence is TGCAGTGCTAGAGGCGCCAGGGTACAAGTGCAGTACTTC. This encodes CSARGARVQVQYF.

Ten or more counts support this clonotype. The chain combines TRBV5-1 with TRBJ2-3; TRBD2 matches at 7 bases. Per the germline V gene, CDR1 is SGHRS and CDR2 is YFSETQ. The CDR3 runs to 14 residues. V trimming: 1 base; J trimming: 6 bases; junction bases outside the gene matches: 5. The CDR3 nucleotides read TGCGCCAGCAGCTTGTGGGGGAGGGAGGATACGCAGTATTTT. Translating gives CASSLWGREDTQYF. The variable domain in full, completed from reference TRBV5-1 and TRBJ2-3, reads KAGVTQTPRYLIKTRGQQVTLSCSPISGHRSVSWYQQTPGQGLQFLFEYFSETQRNKGNFPGRFSGRQFSNSRSEMNVSTLELGDSALYLCASSLWGREDTQYFGPGTRLTVL.

This clonotype was detected ten times or more. The chain uses TRBV12-3 or TRBV12-4 and TRBJ2-3; the match to TRBD2 covers 7 bases. This CDR3 has 17 amino acids. With 4 bases clipped from V and 3 bases from J, the junction kept 13 bases outside the gene matches. The CDR3 here is CASSSTGGLYGTDTQYF. CDR3 in DNA: TGTGCCAGCAGTTCCACGGGGGGACTTTATGGAACAGATACGCAGTATTTT.